This record concerns one T cell receptor beta chain sequence. This specimen belongs to a study of T cell clusters in autoimmune cytopenias. TRB was amplified by touch-down multiplex PCR, primer pools A and B combined. TCRdb reprocessed the multiplex PCR reads and stores each CDR3 protein as one record, lacking DNA. Its listing shows 3,000 to 4,000 distinct CDR3 sequences. TRB was amplified from roughly 0.25 ug of peripheral blood genomic DNA per sample. This CDR3 region has 14 residues. Source material: peripheral blood. This sequence originates from a human donor with an autoimmune cytopenia, with autoimmune hepatitis or in good health (not recorded which). This chain connects TRBV12-3 or TRBV12-4 to TRBJ2-7; TCRdb designates TRBD1, a call that cannot be tested without DNA. CDR3 sequence: CASSLVGQVYEQYF.